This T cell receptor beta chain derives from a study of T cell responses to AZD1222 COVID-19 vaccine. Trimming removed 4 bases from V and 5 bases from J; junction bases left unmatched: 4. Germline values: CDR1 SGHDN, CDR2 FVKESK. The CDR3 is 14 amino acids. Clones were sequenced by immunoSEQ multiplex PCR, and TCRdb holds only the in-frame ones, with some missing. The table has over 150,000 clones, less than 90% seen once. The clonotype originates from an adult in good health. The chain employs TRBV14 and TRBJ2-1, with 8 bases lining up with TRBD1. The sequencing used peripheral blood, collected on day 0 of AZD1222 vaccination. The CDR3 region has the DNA TGTGCCAGCAGCCTGGCAGGGGGCCACAATGAGCAGTTCTTC. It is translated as CASSLAGGHNEQFF.